The T cell receptor (beta chain) described here comes from a study of T-cell reconstitution after alpha-beta-depleted transplantation in children. CDR3 length: 21 amino acids. Trimming at V came to 3 bases and at J to 5 bases, leaving 23 bases not matched to a gene. Preparation of the TCRbeta library was carried out with unique molecular identifiers. MiXCR, run by TCRdb on the PCR reads, gives a single entry per CDR3 protein. Among hundreds of thousands of distinct CDR3 sequences, about 15% were seen once, and the ten largest hold approximately 1%. The specimen comprised PBMCs from the stem cell graft donor, sampled from the stem cell graft. This receptor was identified in a human donor who donated a stem cell graft to a child with acute myeloid leukemia. The chain carries TRBV12-3 or TRBV12-4 and TRBJ2-7; TRBD1 aligns across 12 bases. In DNA, the CDR3 is TGTGCCAGCAGTTTTTTCTTTACGGGACAGGGGGCGCGAATTCTAGAGGACGAGCAGTACTTC. The encoded protein is CASSFFFTGQGARILEDEQYF.